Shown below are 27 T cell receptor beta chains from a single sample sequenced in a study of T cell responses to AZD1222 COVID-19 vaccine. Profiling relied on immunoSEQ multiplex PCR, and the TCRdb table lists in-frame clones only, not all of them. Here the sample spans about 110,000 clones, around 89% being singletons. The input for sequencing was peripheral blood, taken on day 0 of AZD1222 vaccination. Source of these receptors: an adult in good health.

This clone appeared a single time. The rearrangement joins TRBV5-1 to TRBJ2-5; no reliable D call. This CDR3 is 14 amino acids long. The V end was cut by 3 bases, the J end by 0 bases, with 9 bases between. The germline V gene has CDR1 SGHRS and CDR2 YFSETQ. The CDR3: CASSSDTHQETQYF. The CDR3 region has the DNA TGCGCCAGCAGCTCCGACACCCACCAAGAGACCCAGTACTTC.

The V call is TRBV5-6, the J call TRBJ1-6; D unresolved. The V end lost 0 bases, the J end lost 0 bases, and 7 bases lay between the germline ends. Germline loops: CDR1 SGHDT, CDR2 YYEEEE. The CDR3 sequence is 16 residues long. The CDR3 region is CASSLDPSSYNSPLHF. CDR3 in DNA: TGTGCCAGCAGCTTGGACCCGAGCTCCTATAATTCACCCCTCCACTTT.

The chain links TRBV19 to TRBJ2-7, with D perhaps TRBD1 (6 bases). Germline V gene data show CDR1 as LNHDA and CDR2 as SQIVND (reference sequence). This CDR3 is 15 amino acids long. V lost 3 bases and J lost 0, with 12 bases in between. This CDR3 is CASSIRQEGSYEQYF. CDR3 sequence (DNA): TGTGCCAGTAGTATCAGACAGGAAGGCTCCTACGAGCAGTACTTC.

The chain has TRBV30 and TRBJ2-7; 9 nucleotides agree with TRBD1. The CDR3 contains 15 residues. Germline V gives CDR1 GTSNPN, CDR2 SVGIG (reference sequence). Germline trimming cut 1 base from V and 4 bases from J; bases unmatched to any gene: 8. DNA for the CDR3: TGTGCCTGGAGTGGGAAGGGACAGGGTGGTTACGAGCAGTACTTC. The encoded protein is CAWSGKGQGGYEQYF.

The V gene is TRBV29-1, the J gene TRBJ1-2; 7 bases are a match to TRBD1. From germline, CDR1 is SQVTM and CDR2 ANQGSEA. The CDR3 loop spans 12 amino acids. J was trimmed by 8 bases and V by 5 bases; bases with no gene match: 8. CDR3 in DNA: TGCAGCGTTACCAACAGGGGTTGGGGCTACACCTTC. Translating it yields CSVTNRGWGYTF. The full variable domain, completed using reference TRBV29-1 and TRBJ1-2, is SAVISQKPSRDICQRGTSLTIQCQVDSQVTMMFWYRQQPGQSLTLIATANQGSEATYESGFVIDKFPISRPNLTFSTLTVSNMSPEDSSIYLCSVTNRGWGYTFGSGTRLTVV.

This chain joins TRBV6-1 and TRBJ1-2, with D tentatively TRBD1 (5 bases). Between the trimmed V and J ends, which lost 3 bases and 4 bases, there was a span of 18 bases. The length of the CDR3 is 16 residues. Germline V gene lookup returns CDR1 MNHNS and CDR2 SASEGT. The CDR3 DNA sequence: TGTGCCAGCAGTGAGGGGGGAGTCGGACGCATCTATGGCTACACCTTC. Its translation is CASSEGGVGRIYGYTF.

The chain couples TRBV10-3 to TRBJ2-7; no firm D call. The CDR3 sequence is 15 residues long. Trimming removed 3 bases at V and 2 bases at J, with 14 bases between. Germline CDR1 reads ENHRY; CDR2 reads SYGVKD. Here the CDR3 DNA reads TGTGCCATCAGTGACTCTCGGACCCCCCCCTACGAGCAGTACTTC. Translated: CAISDSRTPPYEQYF.

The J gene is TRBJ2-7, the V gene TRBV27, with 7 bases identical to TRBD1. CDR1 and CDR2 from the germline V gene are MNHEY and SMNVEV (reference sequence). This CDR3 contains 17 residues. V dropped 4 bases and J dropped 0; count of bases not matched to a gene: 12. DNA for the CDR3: TGTGCCAGCAGTTCGAAATCCGGGACAGTATCCTCCTACGAGCAGTACTTC. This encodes CASSSKSGTVSSYEQYF.

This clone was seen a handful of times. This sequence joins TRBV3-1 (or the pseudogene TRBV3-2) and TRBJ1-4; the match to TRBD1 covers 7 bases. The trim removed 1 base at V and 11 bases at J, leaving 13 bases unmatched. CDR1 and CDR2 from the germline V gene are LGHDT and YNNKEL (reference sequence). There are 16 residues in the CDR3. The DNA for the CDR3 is TGTGCCAGCAGCCAAGGGGGTGAGGGGGCGCGTAAGAAACTGTTTTTT. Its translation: CASSQGGEGARKKLFF.

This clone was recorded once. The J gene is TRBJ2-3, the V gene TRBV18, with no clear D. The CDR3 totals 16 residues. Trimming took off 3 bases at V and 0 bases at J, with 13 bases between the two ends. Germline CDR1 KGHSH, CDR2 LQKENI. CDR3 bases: TGTGCCAGCTCACCGAGGTACCAAGAGAGCACAGATACGCAGTATTTT. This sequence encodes CASSPRYQESTDTQYF.

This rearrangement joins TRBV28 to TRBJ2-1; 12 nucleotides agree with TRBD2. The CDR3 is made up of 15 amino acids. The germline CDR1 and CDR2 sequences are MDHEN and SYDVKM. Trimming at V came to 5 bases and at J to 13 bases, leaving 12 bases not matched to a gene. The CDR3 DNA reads TGTGCCAGCAGTCGAGGACTAGCGGGACGCGTGGGTCAGTTCTTC. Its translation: CASSRGLAGRVGQFF.

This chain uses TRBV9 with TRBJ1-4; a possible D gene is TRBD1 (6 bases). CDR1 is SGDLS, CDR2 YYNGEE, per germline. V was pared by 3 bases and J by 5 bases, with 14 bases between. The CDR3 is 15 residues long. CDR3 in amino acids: CASSDPGQGNEKLFF. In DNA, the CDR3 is TGTGCCAGCAGCGACCCGGGACAAGGGAATGAAAAACTGTTTTTT. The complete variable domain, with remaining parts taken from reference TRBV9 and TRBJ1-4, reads DSGVTQTPKHLITATGQRVTLRCSPRSGDLSVYWYQQSLDQGLQFLIQYYNGEERAKGNILERFSAQQFPDLHSELNLSSLELGDSALYFCASSDPGQGNEKLFFGSGTQLSVL.

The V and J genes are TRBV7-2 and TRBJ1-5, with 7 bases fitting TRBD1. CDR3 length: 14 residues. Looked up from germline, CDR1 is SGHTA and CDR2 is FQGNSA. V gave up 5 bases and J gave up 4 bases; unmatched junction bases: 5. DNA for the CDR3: TGTGCCAGCAGCACCCCAGGGGGAAATCAGCCCCAGCATTTT. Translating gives CASSTPGGNQPQHF.

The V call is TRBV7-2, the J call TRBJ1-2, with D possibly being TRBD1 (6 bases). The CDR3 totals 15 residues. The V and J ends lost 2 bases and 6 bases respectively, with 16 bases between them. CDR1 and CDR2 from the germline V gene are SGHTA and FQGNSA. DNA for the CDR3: TGTGCCAGCAGCTTAAATGCCGGGGGGCTAGATGGCTACACCTTC. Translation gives CASSLNAGGLDGYTF.

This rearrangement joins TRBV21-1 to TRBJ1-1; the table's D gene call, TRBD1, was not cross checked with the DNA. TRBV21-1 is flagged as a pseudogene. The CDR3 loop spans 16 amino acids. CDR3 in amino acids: CASSPGQGLLGAEAFF. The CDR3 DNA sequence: TGTGCCAGCAGCCCGGGACAGGGGTTATTGGGCGCTGAAGCTTTCTTT.

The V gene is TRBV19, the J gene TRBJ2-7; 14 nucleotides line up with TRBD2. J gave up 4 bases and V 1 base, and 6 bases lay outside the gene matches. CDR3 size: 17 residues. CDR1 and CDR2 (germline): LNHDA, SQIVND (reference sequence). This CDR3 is CASSIGFGTSGRYEQYF. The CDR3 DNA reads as TGTGCCAGTAGTATAGGGTTCGGGACTAGCGGGAGATACGAGCAGTACTTC.

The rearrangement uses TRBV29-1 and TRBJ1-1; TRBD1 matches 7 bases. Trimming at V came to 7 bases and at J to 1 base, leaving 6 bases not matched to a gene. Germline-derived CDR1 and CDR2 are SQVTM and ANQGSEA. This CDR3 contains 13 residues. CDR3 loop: CSASGQPNTEAFF. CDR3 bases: TGCAGCGCCTCGGGACAGCCGAACACTGAAGCTTTCTTT.

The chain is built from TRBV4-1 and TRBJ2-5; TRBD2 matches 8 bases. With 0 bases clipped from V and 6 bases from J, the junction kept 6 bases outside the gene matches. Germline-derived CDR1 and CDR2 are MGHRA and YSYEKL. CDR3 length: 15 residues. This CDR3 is CASSQDRGGFQTQYF. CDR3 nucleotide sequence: TGCGCCAGCAGCCAAGATCGGGGGGGTTTTCAGACCCAGTACTTC.

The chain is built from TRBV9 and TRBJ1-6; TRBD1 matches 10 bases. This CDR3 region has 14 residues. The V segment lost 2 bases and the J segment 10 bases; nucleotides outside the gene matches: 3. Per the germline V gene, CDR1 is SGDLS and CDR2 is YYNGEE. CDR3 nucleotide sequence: TGTGCCAGCAGCGTCGACAGGGGGCGATCACCCCTCCACTTT. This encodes CASSVDRGRSPLHF.

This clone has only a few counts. CDR3 DNA sequence: TGTGCCAGCAGCGTAGGACAGCGTAATGAAAAACTGTTTTTT. Translation: CASSVGQRNEKLFF. The chain employs TRBV9 and TRBJ1-4, with D perhaps matching TRBD1 (5 bases). Trimming stripped 0 bases from V and 4 bases from J, with 7 bases between. The CDR3 has 14 residues. Looked up from germline, CDR1 is SGDLS and CDR2 is YYNGEE.

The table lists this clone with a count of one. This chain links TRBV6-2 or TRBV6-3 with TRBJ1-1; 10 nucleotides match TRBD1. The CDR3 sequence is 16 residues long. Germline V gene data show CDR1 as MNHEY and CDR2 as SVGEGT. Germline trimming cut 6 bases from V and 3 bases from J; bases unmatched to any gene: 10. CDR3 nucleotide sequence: TGTGCCAGCAGCCCCGGACAGGGGGGGAAGGACACTGAAGCTTTCTTT. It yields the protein CASSPGQGGKDTEAFF.

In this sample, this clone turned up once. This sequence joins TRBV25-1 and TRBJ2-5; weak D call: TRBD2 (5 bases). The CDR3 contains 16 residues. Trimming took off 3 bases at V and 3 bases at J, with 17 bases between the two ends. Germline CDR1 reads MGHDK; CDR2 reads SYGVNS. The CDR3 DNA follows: TGTGCCAGCAGTGAGTCAGGAGGCACGACAAAAGAGACCCAGTACTTC. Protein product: CASSESGGTTKETQYF. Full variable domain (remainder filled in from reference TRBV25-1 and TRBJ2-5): EADIYQTPRYLVIGTGKKITLECSQTMGHDKMYWYQQDPGMELHLIHYSYGVNSTEKGDLSSESTVSRIRTEHFPLTLESARPSHTSQYLCASSESGGTTKETQYFGPGTRLLVL.

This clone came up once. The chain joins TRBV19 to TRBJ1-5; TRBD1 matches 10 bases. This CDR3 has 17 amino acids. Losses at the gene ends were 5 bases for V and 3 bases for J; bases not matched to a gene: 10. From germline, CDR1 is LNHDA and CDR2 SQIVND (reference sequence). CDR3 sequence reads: CASSADRGRGVNQPQHF. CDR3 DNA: TGTGCCAGTAGTGCCGACAGGGGGCGGGGAGTCAATCAGCCCCAGCATTTT.

CDR3 DNA: TGTGCCAGTTTAACCGGGTCAGAAGCTTTCTTT. Translation: CASLTGSEAFF. The genes are TRBV19 and TRBJ1-1; D gene ambiguous. Germline CDR1 LNHDA, CDR2 SQIVND (reference sequence). V lost 8 bases and J lost 8, with 12 bases in between. The CDR3 has 11 amino acids.

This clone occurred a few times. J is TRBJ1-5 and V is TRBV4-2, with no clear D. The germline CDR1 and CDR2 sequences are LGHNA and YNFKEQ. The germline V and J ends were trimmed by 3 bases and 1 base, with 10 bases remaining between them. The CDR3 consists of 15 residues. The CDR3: CASSQGTSSNQPQHF. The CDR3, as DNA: TGTGCCAGCAGCCAGGGAACGTCAAGCAATCAGCCCCAGCATTTT.

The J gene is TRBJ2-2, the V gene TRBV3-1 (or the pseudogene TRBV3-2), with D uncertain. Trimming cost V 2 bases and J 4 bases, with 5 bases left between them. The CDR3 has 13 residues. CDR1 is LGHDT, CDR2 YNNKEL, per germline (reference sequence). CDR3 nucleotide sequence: TGTGCCAGCAGCCAACAGTTCACCGGGGAGCTGTTTTTT. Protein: CASSQQFTGELFF.

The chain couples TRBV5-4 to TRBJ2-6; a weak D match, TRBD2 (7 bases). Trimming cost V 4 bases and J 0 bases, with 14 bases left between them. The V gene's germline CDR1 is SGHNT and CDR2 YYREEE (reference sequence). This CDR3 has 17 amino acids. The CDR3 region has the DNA TGTGCCAGCAGCCAATCGGGGGGCAACTCTGGGGCCAACGTCCTGACTTTC. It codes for CASSQSGGNSGANVLTF. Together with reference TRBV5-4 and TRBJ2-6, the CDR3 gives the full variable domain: ETGVTQSPTHLIKTRGQQVTLRCSSQSGHNTVSWYQQALGQGPQFIFQYYREEENGRGNFPPRFSGLQFPNYSSELNVNALELDDSALYLCASSQSGGNSGANVLTFGAGSRLTVL.